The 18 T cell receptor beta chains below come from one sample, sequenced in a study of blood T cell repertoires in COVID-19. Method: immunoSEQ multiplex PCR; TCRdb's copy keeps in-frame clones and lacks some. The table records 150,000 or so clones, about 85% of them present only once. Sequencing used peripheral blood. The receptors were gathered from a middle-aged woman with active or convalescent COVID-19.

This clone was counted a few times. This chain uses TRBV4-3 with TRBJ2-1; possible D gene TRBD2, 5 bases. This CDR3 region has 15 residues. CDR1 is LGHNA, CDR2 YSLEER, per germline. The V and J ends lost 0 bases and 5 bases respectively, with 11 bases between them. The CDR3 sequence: CASSQDYGRNNEQFF. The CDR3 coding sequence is TGCGCCAGCAGCCAAGATTATGGGAGAAACAATGAGCAGTTCTTC.

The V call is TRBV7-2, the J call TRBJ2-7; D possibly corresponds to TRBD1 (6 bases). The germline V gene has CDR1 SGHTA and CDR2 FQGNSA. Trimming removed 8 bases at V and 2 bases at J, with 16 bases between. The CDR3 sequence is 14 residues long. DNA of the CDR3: TGTGCCAGCCAAGACTGGGGGCAGACCTACGAGCAGTACTTC. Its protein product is CASQDWGQTYEQYF.

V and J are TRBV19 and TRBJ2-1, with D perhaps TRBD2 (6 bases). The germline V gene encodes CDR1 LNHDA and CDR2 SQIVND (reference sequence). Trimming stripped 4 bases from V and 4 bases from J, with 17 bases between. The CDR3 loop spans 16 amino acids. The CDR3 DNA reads TGTGCCAGTAGTAAGGAGGGTAGGATTTTTTACAATGAGCAGTTCTTC. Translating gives CASSKEGRIFYNEQFF.

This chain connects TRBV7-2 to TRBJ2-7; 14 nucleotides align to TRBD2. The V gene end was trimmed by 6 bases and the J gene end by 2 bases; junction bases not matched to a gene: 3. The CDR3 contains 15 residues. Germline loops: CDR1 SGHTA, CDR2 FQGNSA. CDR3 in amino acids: CASSLGLAGAYEQYF. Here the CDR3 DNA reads TGTGCCAGCAGTCTGGGACTAGCGGGGGCCTACGAGCAGTACTTC.

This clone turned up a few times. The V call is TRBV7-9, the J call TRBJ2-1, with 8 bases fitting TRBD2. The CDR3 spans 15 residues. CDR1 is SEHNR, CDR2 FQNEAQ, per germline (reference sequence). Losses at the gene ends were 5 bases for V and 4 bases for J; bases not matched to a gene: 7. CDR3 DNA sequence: TGTGCCAGCAGCCCTCCGGGGGGGCCTTACAATGAGCAGTTCTTC. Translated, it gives CASSPPGGPYNEQFF.

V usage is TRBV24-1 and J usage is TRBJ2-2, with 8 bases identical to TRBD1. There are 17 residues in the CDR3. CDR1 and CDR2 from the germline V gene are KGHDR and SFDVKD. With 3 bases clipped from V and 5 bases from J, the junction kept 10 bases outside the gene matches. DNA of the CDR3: TGTGCCACCAGTGATATTGGACAGGGACGTTTGACCGGGGAGCTGTTTTTT. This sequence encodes CATSDIGQGRLTGELFF.

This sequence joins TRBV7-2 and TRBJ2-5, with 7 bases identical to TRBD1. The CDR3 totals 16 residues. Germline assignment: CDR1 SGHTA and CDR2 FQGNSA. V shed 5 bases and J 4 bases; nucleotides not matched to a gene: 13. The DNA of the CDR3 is TGTGCCAGCAGCCCCCGTGATAGGGGGCGCGGAGAGACCCAGTACTTC. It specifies CASSPRDRGRGETQYF. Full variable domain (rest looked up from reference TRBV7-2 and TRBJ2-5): GAGVSQSPSNKVTEKGKDVELRCDPISGHTALYWYRQSLGQGLEFLIYFQGNSAPDKSGLPSDRFSAERTGGSVSTLTIQRTQQEDSAVYLCASSPRDRGRGETQYFGPGTRLLVL.

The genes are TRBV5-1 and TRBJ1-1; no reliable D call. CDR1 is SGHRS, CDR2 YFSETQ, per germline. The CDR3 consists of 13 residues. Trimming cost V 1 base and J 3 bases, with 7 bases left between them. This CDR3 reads CASSLSGDTEAFF. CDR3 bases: TGCGCCAGCAGCTTGTCCGGAGACACTGAAGCTTTCTTT.

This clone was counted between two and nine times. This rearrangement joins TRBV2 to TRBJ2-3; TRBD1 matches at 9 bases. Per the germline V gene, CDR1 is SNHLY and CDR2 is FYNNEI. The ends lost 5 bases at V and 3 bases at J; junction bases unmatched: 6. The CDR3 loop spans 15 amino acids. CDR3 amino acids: CASSPGQGRTDTQYF. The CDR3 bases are TGTGCCAGCAGTCCAGGACAGGGGCGTACAGATACGCAGTATTTT.

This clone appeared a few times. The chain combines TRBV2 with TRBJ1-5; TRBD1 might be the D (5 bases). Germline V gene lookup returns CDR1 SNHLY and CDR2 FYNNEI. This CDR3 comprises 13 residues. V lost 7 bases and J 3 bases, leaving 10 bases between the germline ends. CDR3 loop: CASTRQYNQPQHF. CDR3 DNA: TGTGCCAGCACTCGACAGTACAATCAGCCCCAGCATTTT.

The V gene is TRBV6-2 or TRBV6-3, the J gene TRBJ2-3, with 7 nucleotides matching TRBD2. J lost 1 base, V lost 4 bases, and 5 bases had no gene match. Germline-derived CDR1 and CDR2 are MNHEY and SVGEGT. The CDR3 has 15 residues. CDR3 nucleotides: TGTGCCAGCAGTTCCATAGCGGGTCGCACAGATACGCAGTATTTT. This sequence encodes CASSSIAGRTDTQYF.

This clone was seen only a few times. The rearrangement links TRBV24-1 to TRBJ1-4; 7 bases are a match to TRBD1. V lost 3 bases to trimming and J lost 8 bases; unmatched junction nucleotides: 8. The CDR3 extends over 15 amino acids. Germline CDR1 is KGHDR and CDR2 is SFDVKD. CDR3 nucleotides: TGTGCCACCAGTGATACCCGACAGGGAGGAGAAAAACTGTTTTTT. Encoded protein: CATSDTRQGGEKLFF.

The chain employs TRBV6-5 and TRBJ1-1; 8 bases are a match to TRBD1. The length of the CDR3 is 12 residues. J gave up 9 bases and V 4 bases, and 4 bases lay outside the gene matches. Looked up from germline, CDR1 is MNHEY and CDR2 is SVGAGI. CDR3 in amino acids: CASSWGTGQAFF. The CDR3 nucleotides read TGTGCCAGCAGTTGGGGGACAGGCCAAGCTTTCTTT.

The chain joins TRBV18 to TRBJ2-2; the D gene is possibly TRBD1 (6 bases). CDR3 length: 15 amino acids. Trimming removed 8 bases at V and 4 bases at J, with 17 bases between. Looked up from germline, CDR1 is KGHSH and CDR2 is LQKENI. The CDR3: CASANSGAGTGELFF. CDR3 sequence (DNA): TGTGCCAGCGCCAACTCAGGGGCGGGCACCGGGGAGCTGTTTTTT.

The CDR3 DNA sequence: TGTGCCAGCAGTTTACAGACAGGGTCAGATACGCAGTATTTT. Encoded protein: CASSLQTGSDTQYF. The chain combines TRBV28 with TRBJ2-3; 7 bases line up with TRBD1. Germline CDR1 and CDR2: MDHEN and SYDVKM. The CDR3 covers 14 residues. Losses at the gene ends were 2 bases for V and 4 bases for J; bases not matched to a gene: 3.

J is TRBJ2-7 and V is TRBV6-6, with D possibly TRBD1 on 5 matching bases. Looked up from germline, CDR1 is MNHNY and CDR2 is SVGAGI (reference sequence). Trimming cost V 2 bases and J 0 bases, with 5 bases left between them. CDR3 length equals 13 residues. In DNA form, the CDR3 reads TGTGCCAGCAGTTACAGGGGCTCCTACGAGCAGTACTTC. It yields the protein CASSYRGSYEQYF.

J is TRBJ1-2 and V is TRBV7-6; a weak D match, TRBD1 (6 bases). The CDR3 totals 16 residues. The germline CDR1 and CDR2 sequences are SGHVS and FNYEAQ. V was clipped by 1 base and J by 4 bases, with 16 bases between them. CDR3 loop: CASSLEEAGTTYGYTF. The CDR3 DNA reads TGTGCCAGCAGCTTAGAGGAGGCCGGGACAACCTATGGCTACACCTTC.

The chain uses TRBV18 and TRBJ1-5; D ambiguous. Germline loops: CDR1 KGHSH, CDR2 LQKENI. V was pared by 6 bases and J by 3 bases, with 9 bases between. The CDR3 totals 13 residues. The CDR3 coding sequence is TGTGCCAGCTCCGAGAGCCCCAATCAGCCCCAGCATTTT. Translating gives CASSESPNQPQHF.